These 10 T cell receptor beta chains share one sample of origin, sequenced in a study of shared clonotypes between healthy human individuals. Naive CD8 cells lacked CD45RO, underwent positive selection for CCR7 and left out terminally differentiated effector memory CD45RA+ cells. Only in-frame clones appear in the TCRdb table, and some are missing; sequencing was by immunoSEQ multiplex PCR. The sample has hundreds of thousands of clones, roughly 92% seen once. The sequenced sample consisted of naive CD8+ T cells sorted from blood. The receptor source for this set is a man aged 30-40 years in good health.

V is TRBV18 and J is TRBJ2-6, with 10 bases identical to TRBD1. Germline CDR1 reads KGHSH; CDR2 reads LQKENI. The ends lost 4 bases at V and 3 bases at J; junction bases unmatched: 9. The CDR3 contains 18 residues. CDR3 nucleotides: TGTGCCAGCTCACATCCGCGACAGGGGGCGCTTGGGGCCAACGTCCTGACTTTC. This gives the protein CASSHPRQGALGANVLTF.

The chain couples TRBV30 to TRBJ2-7; TRBD1 matches at 9 bases. The CDR3 spans 13 residues. Germline V gene sequence: CDR1 GTSNPN, CDR2 SVGIG (reference sequence). V gave up 5 bases and J gave up 0 bases; unmatched junction bases: 2. The CDR3 nucleotides read TGTGCCTGGGGGACAGGGAGCTCCTACGAGCAGTACTTC. As protein: CAWGTGSSYEQYF.

This chain uses TRBV28 with TRBJ2-7; D may match TRBD1 or TRBD2 (5 bases each). Germline CDR1 and CDR2: MDHEN and SYDVKM. Trimming removed 5 bases from V and 6 bases from J, with 17 bases in between. The CDR3 runs 14 residues. The CDR3 protein is CASSALGRDGEQYF. CDR3 DNA: TGTGCCAGCAGTGCGTTGGGTAGGGACGGCGAGCAGTACTTC.

This chain uses TRBV10-2 with TRBJ2-1; D is possibly TRBD2 (5 bases). Trimming shortened V by 6 bases and J by 7 bases, and 16 bases separated the two germline ends. This CDR3 is 14 amino acids long. Per germline, CDR1 WSHSY and CDR2 SAAADI. The CDR3, as DNA: TGCGCCAGCAGGACCCCGGGAATCCCTAATGAGCAGTTCTTC. Translating gives CASRTPGIPNEQFF.

This clone turned up a few times. This chain connects TRBV10-2 to TRBJ1-2; no firm D call. The V end was cut by 5 bases, the J end by 8 bases, with 12 bases between. Germline assignment: CDR1 WSHSY and CDR2 SAAADI. The length of the CDR3 is 12 residues. The CDR3 DNA sequence: TGCGCCAGCAGTAGGGAGGCTTACGGCTACACCTTC. Its protein is CASSREAYGYTF.

The CDR3 coding sequence is TGTGCCAGCAGCGTAGGGGCGCGCACAGATACGCAGTATTTT. This gives the protein CASSVGARTDTQYF. This chain connects TRBV9 to TRBJ2-3, with D uncertain. There are 14 residues in the CDR3. V lost 0 bases, J lost 1 base, and 6 bases lay in between. The germline V gene has CDR1 SGDLS and CDR2 YYNGEE.

In this sample, this clone turned up a few times. The rearrangement joins TRBV10-3 to TRBJ2-7, with TRBD2 as a possible D gene (5 bases). V was cut by 8 bases and J by 4 bases, with 9 bases left in between. Germline V lookup: CDR1 ENHRY, CDR2 SYGVKD. The CDR3 extends over 11 amino acids. The CDR3 loop reads CAIGGGYEQYF. The CDR3, as DNA: TGTGCCATCGGCGGAGGATACGAGCAGTACTTC.

J is TRBJ2-5 and V is TRBV5-1; D not certain. Trimming took 1 base from V and 0 from J, leaving 1 base between them. Looked up from germline, CDR1 is SGHRS and CDR2 is YFSETQ. CDR3 length: 12 amino acids. The CDR3 coding sequence is TGCGCCAGCAGCTTGTACCAAGAGACCCAGTACTTC. It yields the protein CASSLYQETQYF.

The CDR3 here is CASSILDRGLQYF. In DNA form, the CDR3 reads TGTGCCAGTAGTATCCTCGACAGGGGATTGCAGTACTTC. The chain carries TRBV19 and TRBJ2-7, with TRBD1 identical over 8 bases. The trim removed 3 bases at V and 9 bases at J, leaving 7 bases unmatched. CDR1 is LNHDA and CDR2 is SQIVND in the germline V gene (reference sequence). This CDR3 region has 13 residues.

This clone was counted a single time. The rearrangement joins TRBV7-9 to TRBJ1-1; D remains ambiguous. The V end lost 5 bases, the J end lost 4 bases, and 11 bases lay between the germline ends. Per germline, CDR1 SEHNR and CDR2 FQNEAQ (reference sequence). The CDR3 totals 13 residues. The CDR3 nucleotides read TGTGCCAGCAGCCCAAACGGTGTCACTGAAGCTTTCTTT. It encodes CASSPNGVTEAFF.